Following are 8 T cell receptor beta chains from one sample sequenced in a study of response to subunit inactivated influenza vaccine listed by TCRdb under 2018. The method behind the library was RT-PCR. TCRdb names Illumina HiSeq 2500 as the instrument used. The public sequencing data were trimmed at Q25 with fastp and processed into clonotypes with MiXCR by TCRdb, which kept only in-frame beta chains. Rows with one shared CDR3 protein collapse into an entry with the most common genes and DNA. This sample holds more than 700,000 distinct CDR3 sequences; about 20% were observed only once. The top ten clones comprise roughly a tenth of the sample. The starting material was PBMCs from blood, obtained roughly 5 days after vaccination. These receptors came from a man aged 50 or older who received an inactivated influenza vaccine. Donor details come from another sample of the same person, matched by shared clones.

The table lists this clonotype with a few counts. The chain has TRBV20-1 and TRBJ2-1; tentative D call: TRBD2 (5 bases). CDR1 DFQATT and CDR2 SNEGSKA come from the germline V gene (reference sequence). The CDR3 extends over 13 amino acids. V was shortened by 8 bases and J by 5 bases, with 16 bases between the two germline ends. The CDR3 protein is CSSIWRANNEQFF. CDR3 DNA: TGCAGTTCCATCTGGCGGGCGAACAATGAGCAGTTCTTC.

About this clonotype: With a much larger clone just one base away, this may be a read error. V is TRBV3-1 and J is TRBJ2-3; 7 nucleotides match TRBD1. With 1 base clipped from V and 2 bases from J, the junction kept 6 bases outside the gene matches. The CDR3 contains 16 residues. Germline CDR1 reads LGHDT; CDR2 reads YNNKEL (reference sequence). The CDR3 DNA is TGTGCCAGCAGCCAAGGCAGAGGGGGCCACACAGATACGCAGTATTTT. It encodes CASSQGRGGHTDTQYF.

The chain has TRBV12-3 or TRBV12-4 and TRBJ2-1; 7 bases are a match to TRBD1. This CDR3 contains 16 residues. The J segment lost 4 bases and the V segment lost 6 bases, leaving 12 bases of the junction unmatched. In DNA, the CDR3 is TGTGCCAGCAGGCCCACTGACAGGGTTTTTTACAATGAGCAGTTCTTC. Its translation is CASRPTDRVFYNEQFF.

The rearrangement joins TRBV7-9 to TRBJ2-7, with TRBD2 identical over 8 bases. Trimming cost V 2 bases and J 3 bases; bases outside gene matches: 6. This CDR3 contains 15 residues. CDR1 SEHNR and CDR2 FQNEAQ come from the germline V gene (reference sequence). The CDR3 sequence: CASSLIPGGLYEQYF. The CDR3 DNA follows: TGTGCCAGCAGCTTAATTCCGGGGGGGCTCTACGAGCAGTACTTC. Drawing the rest from reference TRBV7-9 and TRBJ2-7, the complete variable domain is DTGVSQNPRHKITKRGQNVTFRCDPISEHNRLYWYRQTLGQGPEFLTYFQNEAQLEKSRLLSDRFSAERPKGSFSTLEIQRTEQGDSAMYLCASSLIPGGLYEQYFGPGTRLTVT.

The chain combines TRBV20-1 with TRBJ2-5; either TRBD1 or TRBD2 may supply D (6 bases each). CDR3 length: 14 amino acids. The V end lost 1 base, the J end lost 5 bases, and 14 bases lay between the germline ends. The V gene's germline CDR1 is DFQATT and CDR2 SNEGSKA (reference sequence). The CDR3: CSARVVGGSETQYF. The CDR3 bases are TGCAGTGCTAGAGTTGTGGGGGGCAGTGAGACCCAGTACTTC.

CDR3 coding DNA: TGTGCCAGCAGTTTGGGTAGCGGGGGGGGGCTCGGTGAGCAGTTCTTC. The encoded protein is CASSLGSGGGLGEQFF. V usage is TRBV12-3 or TRBV12-4 and J usage is TRBJ2-1; 11 positions match TRBD2. The CDR3 is 16 residues long. V was pared by 3 bases and J by 9 bases, with 10 bases of the junction left unmatched.

This chain links TRBV5-1 with TRBJ2-7; D may be TRBD1 (8 bases). This CDR3 spans 14 amino acids. The V gene lost 4 bases and the J gene lost 6 bases, with 17 bases spanning the gap. The germline CDR1 and CDR2 sequences are SGHRS and YFSETQ. The CDR3 DNA follows: TGCGCCAGCAGCGAGACAGGGGAGGGCTCCGAGCAGTACTTC. Amino acids: CASSETGEGSEQYF. Full variable domain (outside the CDR3, taken from reference TRBV5-1 and TRBJ2-7): KAGVTQTPRYLIKTRGQQVTLSCSPISGHRSVSWYQQTPGQGLQFLFEYFSETQRNKGNFPGRFSGRQFSNSRSEMNVSTLELGDSALYLCASSETGEGSEQYFGPGTRLTVT.

The chain joins TRBV29-1 to TRBJ1-5; 7 nucleotides agree with TRBD1. CDR3 length: 16 residues. V dropped 4 bases and J dropped 2; count of bases not matched to a gene: 11. Germline CDR1 is SQVTM and CDR2 is ANQGSEA. As DNA, the CDR3 is TGCAGCGTTGTATTTTCAGGGGGAGGTGGCAATCAGCCCCAGCATTTT. It codes for CSVVFSGGGGNQPQHF.